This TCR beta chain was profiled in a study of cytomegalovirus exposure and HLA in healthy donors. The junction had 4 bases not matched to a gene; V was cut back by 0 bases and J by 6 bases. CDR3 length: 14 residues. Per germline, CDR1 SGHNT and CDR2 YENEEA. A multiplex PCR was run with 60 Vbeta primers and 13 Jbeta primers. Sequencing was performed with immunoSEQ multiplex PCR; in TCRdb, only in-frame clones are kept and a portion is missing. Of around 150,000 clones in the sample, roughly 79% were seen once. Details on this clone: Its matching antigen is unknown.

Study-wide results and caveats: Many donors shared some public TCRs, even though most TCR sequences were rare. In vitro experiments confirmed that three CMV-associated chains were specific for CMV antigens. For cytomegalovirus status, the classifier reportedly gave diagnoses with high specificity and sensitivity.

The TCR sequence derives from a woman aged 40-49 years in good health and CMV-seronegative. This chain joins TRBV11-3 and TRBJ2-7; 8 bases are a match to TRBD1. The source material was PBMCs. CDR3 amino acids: CASSLDGQGGEQYF. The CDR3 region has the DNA TGTGCCAGCAGCTTAGACGGACAGGGCGGCGAGCAGTACTTC.